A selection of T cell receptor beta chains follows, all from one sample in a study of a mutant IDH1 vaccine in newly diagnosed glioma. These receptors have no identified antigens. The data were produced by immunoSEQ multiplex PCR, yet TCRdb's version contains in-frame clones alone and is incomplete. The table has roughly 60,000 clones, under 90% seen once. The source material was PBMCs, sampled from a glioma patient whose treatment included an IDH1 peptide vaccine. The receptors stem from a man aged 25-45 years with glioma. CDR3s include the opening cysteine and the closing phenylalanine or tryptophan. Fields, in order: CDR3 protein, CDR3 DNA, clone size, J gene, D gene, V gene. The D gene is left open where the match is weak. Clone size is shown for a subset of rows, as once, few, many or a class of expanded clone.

CASSVRQHSYEQYF	TGTGCCAGCAGCGTCAGGCAACACTCCTACGAGCAGTACTTC	.	TRBJ2-7	.	TRBV9
CASSPRTLPYEQYF	TGTGCCAGCAGCCCGCGGACGTTGCCCTACGAGCAGTACTTC	.	TRBJ2-7	.	TRBV7-9
CASRNRQDLNYGYTF	TGTGCCAGCAGGAACCGACAGGATCTAAACTATGGCTACACCTTC	once	TRBJ1-2	.	TRBV2
CASSLTSAGGRVDTQYF	TGTGCCAGCAGCTTAACATCGGCGGGGGGGCGGGTAGATACGCAGTATTTT	once	TRBJ2-3	TRBD2	TRBV7-2
CASSLMGGAYEQYF	TGTGCCAGCAGCCTGATGGGCGGAGCCTACGAGCAGTACTTC	.	TRBJ2-7	.	TRBV7-6
CASSLASPNYNEQFF	TGCGCCAGCAGCTTGGCTAGCCCTAATTACAATGAGCAGTTCTTC	.	TRBJ2-1	.	TRBV5-1
CASKGDVGSYEQYF	TGCGCCAGCAAGGGTGACGTAGGCTCCTACGAGCAGTACTTC	.	TRBJ2-7	.	TRBV4-1
CASSQQYGLAGGTSSYEQYF	TGTGCCAGCAGCCAACAATATGGACTAGCGGGGGGAACTAGCTCCTACGAGCAGTACTTC	.	TRBJ2-7	TRBD2	TRBV4-2
CASGLVHEQFF	TGTGCCAGTGGACTAGTTCATGAGCAGTTCTTC	medium-sized	TRBJ2-1	TRBD2	TRBV19
CASILTPRAGRTEAFF	TGTGCCAGTATCCTAACCCCTCGGGCAGGGAGGACTGAAGCTTTCTTT	.	TRBJ1-1	.	TRBV19
CASSESVNPYEQYF	TGTGCCAGCAGTGAATCCGTAAACCCCTACGAGCAGTACTTC	.	TRBJ2-7	.	TRBV6-1
CASTDPGLAGATGELFF	TGCGCCAGCACGGACCCGGGACTAGCGGGAGCCACCGGGGAGCTGTTTTTT	.	TRBJ2-2	TRBD2	TRBV5-1
CASSLGGAGTGGYTF	TGTGCCAGCAGCCTGGGGGGGGCTGGAACTGGTGGCTACACCTTC	.	TRBJ1-2	.	TRBV7-9
CASSVPRTEPSTYEQYF	TGTGCCAGCAGCGTACCTCGGACAGAGCCCTCCACCTACGAGCAGTACTTC	once	TRBJ2-7	.	TRBV9
CASSQDLGRPNQPQHF	TGCGCCAGCAGCCAAGACCTGGGACGGCCGAATCAGCCCCAGCATTTT	once	TRBJ1-5	.	TRBV4-1
CASSSIRRDSKTRFTDTQYF	TGTGCCAGCAGCTCTATACGCCGGGACAGTAAAACGAGATTCACAGATACGCAGTATTTT	once	TRBJ2-3	TRBD1	TRBV7-6